The 17 T cell receptor beta chains listed next were all sequenced from one sample in a study of T cell responses to AZD1222 COVID-19 vaccine. TCRdb keeps only in-frame clones here, not all; method: immunoSEQ multiplex PCR. The repertoire has 150,000 to 200,000 clones, 85% to 95% of them found once; the top ten carry about 0.6%. The sample was peripheral blood, taken on day 0 of AZD1222 vaccination. These receptors came from an adult in good health.

The V call is TRBV6-2 or TRBV6-3, the J call TRBJ2-7; TRBD2 matches 15 bases. J gave up 5 bases and V 2 bases, and 1 base lay outside the gene matches. CDR3 size: 15 residues. Germline V gene data show CDR1 as MNHEY and CDR2 as SVGEGT. CDR3 sequence: CASSYRTSGRDEQYF. The CDR3 DNA reads as TGTGCCAGCAGTTACAGGACTAGCGGGAGGGACGAGCAGTACTTC.

The V gene is TRBV19, the J gene TRBJ2-3; 7 bases map to TRBD1. V lost 8 bases, J lost 2 bases, and 7 bases stayed unmatched. The CDR3 is 14 residues long. Germline V gives CDR1 LNHDA, CDR2 SQIVND (reference sequence). The CDR3 region is CASEEGQNTDTQYF. The CDR3 DNA reads TGTGCCAGTGAAGAGGGACAGAACACAGATACGCAGTATTTT.

This sequence joins TRBV10-3 and TRBJ1-1; D is perhaps TRBD1 (6 bases). The germline CDR1 and CDR2 sequences are ENHRY and SYGVKD. CDR3 length: 14 amino acids. V lost 3 bases and J 3 bases, leaving 11 bases between the germline ends. The CDR3 reads CAISDWTDHTEAFF. As DNA, the CDR3 is TGTGCCATCAGTGATTGGACAGATCACACTGAAGCTTTCTTT.

This chain connects TRBV28 to TRBJ2-7; 7 nucleotides agree with TRBD2. The CDR3 totals 14 residues. Per the germline V gene, CDR1 is MDHEN and CDR2 is SYDVKM. J was trimmed by 5 bases and V by 11 bases; bases with no gene match: 15. The CDR3 coding sequence is TGTGCCTGTTTCCCGCCGGGGGGAGGGCACGAGCAGTACTTC. It translates to CACFPPGGGHEQYF.

The chain uses TRBV5-8 and TRBJ2-3; no clear D gene. The CDR3 consists of 14 residues. The germline CDR1 and CDR2 sequences are SGHTS and YDEGEE. V was pared by 4 bases and J by 7 bases, with 16 bases between. CDR3 amino acids: CASSPILGGHTQYF. CDR3 coding DNA: TGTGCCAGCAGCCCCATACTGGGCGGCCATACGCAGTATTTT.

J is TRBJ1-2 and V is TRBV12-3 or TRBV12-4; D is ambiguous. This CDR3 spans 13 amino acids. The V gene lost 4 bases and the J gene lost 3 bases, with 9 bases spanning the gap. The CDR3 sequence is CASSSRNYYGYTF. CDR3 DNA sequence: TGTGCCAGCAGTTCCAGAAACTACTATGGCTACACCTTC.

The V call is TRBV12-1, the J call TRBJ1-4. TRBV12-1 is shown as a pseudogene. This CDR3 region has 14 residues. In DNA form, the CDR3 reads TGTGCCAGCAGCTTTGCCGGGAGTGGTGAAAAACTGTTTTTT. Its translation is CASSFAGSGEKLFF.

The chain has TRBV4-1 and TRBJ1-3; no reliable D call. CDR1 is MGHRA and CDR2 is YSYEKL in the germline V gene. V dropped 0 bases and J dropped 3 bases, with 9 bases sitting between them. The CDR3 extends over 15 amino acids. The CDR3: CASSQDHVFGNTIYF. Here the CDR3 DNA reads TGCGCCAGCAGCCAAGATCATGTATTTGGAAACACCATATATTTT.

The CDR3 DNA reads as TGTGCCAGCAGCAGGGCCAACTCACCCCTCCACTTT. It specifies CASSRANSPLHF. This chain links TRBV27 with TRBJ1-6; tentative D call: TRBD1 (5 bases). Germline V gene lookup returns CDR1 MNHEY and CDR2 SMNVEV (reference sequence). The CDR3 extends over 12 amino acids. Trimming cost V 6 bases and J 10 bases, with 10 bases left between them.

This chain connects TRBV30 to TRBJ2-1; D perhaps matches TRBD2 (6 bases). Per germline, CDR1 GTSNPN and CDR2 SVGIG (reference sequence). The length of the CDR3 is 16 residues. V lost 0 bases to trimming and J lost 7 bases, with 19 bases between them. The CDR3 DNA sequence: TGTGCCTGGAGTGTAAGGAAGGCGGGACCCCTGAATGAGCAGTTCTTC. It specifies CAWSVRKAGPLNEQFF. The whole variable domain, remainder taken from reference TRBV30 and TRBJ2-1, is SQTIHQWPATLVQPVGSPLSLECTVEGTSNPNLYWYRQAAGRGLQLLFYSVGIGQISSEVPQNLSASRPQDRQFILSSKKLLLSDSGFYLCAWSVRKAGPLNEQFFGPGTRLTVL.

This clone was recorded a few times. In nucleotides, the CDR3 is TGTGCAAGTCGCTTAGTCCTTAGCGGGAGCTCCCTTGACTACGAGCAGTACTTC. Amino acid sequence: CASRLVLSGSSLDYEQYF. V is TRBV12-2 and J is TRBJ2-7; the D call TRBD2 from the table was never checked on the DNA. TRBV12-2 corresponds to a pseudogene. The CDR3 loop spans 18 amino acids.

The chain recombines TRBV19 with TRBJ1-2, with 7 bases aligning to TRBD1. V trimming: 1 base; J trimming: 7 bases; junction bases outside the gene matches: 9. CDR1 and CDR2 (germline): LNHDA, SQIVND (reference sequence). The CDR3 totals 15 residues. In DNA form, the CDR3 reads TGTGCCAGTAGTATAGTAGGGGGACAGACGGCTGGCTACACCTTC. Amino acids: CASSIVGGQTAGYTF. Full variable domain (outside the CDR3, taken from reference TRBV19 and TRBJ1-2): DGGITQSPKYLFRKEGQNVTLSCEQNLNHDAMYWYRQDPGQGLRLIYYSQIVNDFQKGDIAEGYSVSREKKESFPLTVTSAQKNPTAFYLCASSIVGGQTAGYTFGSGTRLTVV.

The V gene is TRBV4-1, the J gene TRBJ2-2; perhaps TRBD2 as D (5 bases). The V end was cut by 1 base, the J end by 2 bases, with 11 bases between. Germline CDR1 and CDR2: MGHRA and YSYEKL. The CDR3 loop spans 16 amino acids. DNA of the CDR3: TGCGCCAGCAGCCAAGGAGTAAGCGGCAACACCGGGGAGCTGTTTTTT. This codes for CASSQGVSGNTGELFF.

On this clone itself: A read error may produce the germline difference seen at one junction end. The chain couples TRBV6-5 to TRBJ1-1; 7 nucleotides align to TRBD1. Germline V CDR1 and CDR2: MNHEY, SVGAGI. This CDR3 has 14 amino acids. The CDR3 DNA sequence: TGTGCCAGCAGCTTACAGGGGACGGGAACTGAGGCTTTCTTT. This translates into CASSLQGTGTEAFF.

This sequence joins TRBV6-5 and TRBJ2-7; 7 nucleotides line up with TRBD1. This CDR3 has 16 amino acids. V dropped 0 bases and J dropped 3; count of bases not matched to a gene: 8. The V gene's germline CDR1 is MNHEY and CDR2 SVGAGI. The CDR3 loop is CASSYSKDRRIYEQYF. CDR3 DNA: TGTGCCAGCAGTTACTCGAAGGACAGGAGAATCTACGAGCAGTACTTC.

The rearrangement joins TRBV20-1 to TRBJ1-4; D is ambiguous. CDR3 size: 15 residues. Per the germline V gene, CDR1 is DFQATT and CDR2 is SNEGSKA (reference sequence). The germline V and J ends were trimmed by 3 bases and 4 bases, with 15 bases remaining between them. CDR3 loop: CSASGGWGFNEKLFF. The CDR3 bases are TGCAGTGCTAGTGGAGGTTGGGGTTTTAATGAAAAACTGTTTTTT.

The V and J genes are TRBV5-1 and TRBJ2-5, with 12 nucleotides matching TRBD1. Germline CDR1 reads SGHRS; CDR2 reads YFSETQ. Germline trimming cut 4 bases from V and 5 bases from J; bases unmatched to any gene: 6. The CDR3 consists of 15 residues. CDR3 nucleotide sequence: TGCGCCAGCAGCACCGGGACAGGGGGCAGCGAGACCCAGTACTTC. Translation gives CASSTGTGGSETQYF.